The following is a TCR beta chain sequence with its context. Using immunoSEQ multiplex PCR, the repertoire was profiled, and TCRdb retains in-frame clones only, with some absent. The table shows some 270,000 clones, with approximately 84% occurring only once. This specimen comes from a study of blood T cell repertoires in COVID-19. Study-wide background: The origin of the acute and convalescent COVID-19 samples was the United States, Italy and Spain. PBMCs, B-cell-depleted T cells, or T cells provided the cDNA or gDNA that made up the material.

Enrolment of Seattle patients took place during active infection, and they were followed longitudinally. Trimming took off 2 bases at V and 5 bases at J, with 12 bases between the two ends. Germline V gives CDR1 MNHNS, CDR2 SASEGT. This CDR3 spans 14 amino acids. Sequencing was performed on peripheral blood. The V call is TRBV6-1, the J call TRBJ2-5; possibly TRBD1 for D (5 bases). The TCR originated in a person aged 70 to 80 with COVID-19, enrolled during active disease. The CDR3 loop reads CASSESGAWETQYF. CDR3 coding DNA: TGTGCCAGCAGTGAATCTGGGGCCTGGGAGACCCAGTACTTC.